This TCR beta chain was profiled in a study of patients and donors after allogeneic stem cell transplantation. TCRdb reprocessed the RT-PCR reads with MiXCR, giving one entry per CDR3 protein. The table shows roughly 41,000 distinct CDR3 sequences, with more than 30% occurring only once. This clonotype has at least ten counts. V gave up 5 bases and J gave up 1 base; unmatched junction bases: 4. CDR1 SGHTA and CDR2 FQGNSA come from the germline V gene. CDR3 length: 14 amino acids. This chain joins TRBV7-2 and TRBJ1-1; TRBD1 matches at 7 bases. The specimen sequenced was blood, either unsorted or a sorted T cell fraction (not recorded which). This sequence was found in a human donor who was either an allogeneic HSCT recipient or a stem cell or donor lymphocyte infusion donor (not recorded which). It is not recorded whose cells these are; they may come from a transplant donor. The CDR3 is CASSLRTGNTEAFF. The CDR3 DNA sequence: TGTGCCAGCAGCCTCCGGACAGGGAACACTGAAGCTTTCTTT.